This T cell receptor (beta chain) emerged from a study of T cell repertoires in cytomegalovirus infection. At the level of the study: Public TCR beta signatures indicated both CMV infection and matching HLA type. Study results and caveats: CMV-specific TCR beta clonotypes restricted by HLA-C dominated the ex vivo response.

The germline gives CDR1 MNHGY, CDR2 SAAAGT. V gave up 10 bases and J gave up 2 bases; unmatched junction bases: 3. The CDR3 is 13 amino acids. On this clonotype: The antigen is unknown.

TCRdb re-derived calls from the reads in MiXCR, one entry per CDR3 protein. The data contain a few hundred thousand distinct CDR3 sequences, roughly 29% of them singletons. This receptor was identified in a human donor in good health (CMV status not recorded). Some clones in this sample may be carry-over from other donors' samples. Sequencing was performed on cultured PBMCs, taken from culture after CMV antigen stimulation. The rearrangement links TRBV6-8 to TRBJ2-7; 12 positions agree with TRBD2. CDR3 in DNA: TGTGCCACCGGGACTAGCGGGCCCTACGAGCAGTACTTC. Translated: CATGTSGPYEQYF.